This T cell receptor beta chain was sequenced in a study of cytomegalovirus exposure and HLA in healthy donors. The overall study: Most genotyped donors, approximately 77% of 398, had Caucasian-associated genetic ancestry. General observations from the study: TCR beta V segments were, for the most part, productive about 87% or about 30% of the time in an earlier analysis. Common viral pathogens seemed to be connected with several of the most significant clusters, according to a later analysis.

With regard to this clone: Its antigen is currently unknown.

This CDR3 region has 12 residues. V dropped 0 bases and J dropped 5 bases, with 4 bases sitting between them. Per germline, CDR1 SGHAT and CDR2 FQNNGV. The PCR was carried out with 60 Vbeta primers and 13 Jbeta primers. Authors' methods: Later, an analysis found tens of millions of unique TCR beta chains, and around 10 million of these were shared. Produced via immunoSEQ multiplex PCR; TCRdb's table is partial and in-frame only. D and trimming come from the DNA, and the V and J calls and clone size come from that table. The data contain roughly 120,000 clones, 79% of them seen just once; the ten biggest clones take up about 6.8%.

The gene calls are TRBV11-2 and TRBJ2-5; D remains ambiguous. What was sequenced was PBMCs. This sequence originates from a man aged 25-45 years in good health and CMV-seropositive. CDR3 DNA: TGTGCCAGCAGCTTAGAGCGGGAGACCCAGTACTTC. This translates into CASSLERETQYF.